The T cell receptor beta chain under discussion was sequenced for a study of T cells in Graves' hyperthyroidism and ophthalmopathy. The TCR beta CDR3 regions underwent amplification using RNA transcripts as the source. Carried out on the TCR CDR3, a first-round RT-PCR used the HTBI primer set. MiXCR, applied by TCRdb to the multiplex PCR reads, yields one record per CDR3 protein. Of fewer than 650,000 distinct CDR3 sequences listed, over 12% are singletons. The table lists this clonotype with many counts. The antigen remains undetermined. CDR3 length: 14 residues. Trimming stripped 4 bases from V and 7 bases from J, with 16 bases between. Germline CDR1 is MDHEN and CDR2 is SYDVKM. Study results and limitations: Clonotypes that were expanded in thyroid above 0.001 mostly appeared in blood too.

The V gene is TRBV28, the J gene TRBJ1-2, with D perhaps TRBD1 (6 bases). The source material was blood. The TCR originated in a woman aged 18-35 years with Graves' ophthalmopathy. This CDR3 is CASSSDYRDGGYTF. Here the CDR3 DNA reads TGTGCCAGCAGTTCGGATTACAGGGACGGTGGCTACACCTTC.